A single sample gave rise to the 13 T cell receptor beta chains below, sequenced in a study of T cell repertoires in cytomegalovirus infection. Their cognate antigens are unknown. TCRdb reprocessed the reads via MiXCR and lists one record per CDR3 protein. The repertoire includes tens of thousands of distinct CDR3 sequences, roughly 20% of them detected once, and about a fifth sits in the top ten. The sample was PBMCs, sequenced either directly or after in vitro stimulation (not recorded which). The source is a human donor in good health (CMV status not recorded). Some clones in this sample may be carry-over from other donors' samples.

The chain links TRBV5-1 to TRBJ1-4, with 7 bases lining up with TRBD1. Germline loops: CDR1 SGHRS, CDR2 YFSETQ. J gave up 5 bases and V 3 bases, and 4 bases lay outside the gene matches. The CDR3 consists of 14 residues. CDR3 in amino acids: CASSSGGRNEKLFF. CDR3 DNA: TGCGCCAGCAGCTCAGGGGGTAGGAATGAAAAACTGTTTTTT.

This clonotype showed up many times. The chain carries TRBV20-1 and TRBJ2-7, with 9 bases aligning to TRBD1. Germline V lookup: CDR1 DFQATT, CDR2 SNEGSKA (reference sequence). Unmatched junction bases numbered 6, after V lost 3 bases and J lost 3 bases. CDR3 length: 14 amino acids. CDR3 sequence reads: CSARAGQGIYEQYF. The CDR3 nucleotides read TGCAGTGCTAGGGCGGGACAGGGCATCTACGAGCAGTACTTC.

This clonotype was counted many times. The chain recombines TRBV7-2 with TRBJ2-7; 14 nucleotides agree with TRBD2. The V and J ends lost 4 bases and 5 bases, in that order; junction bases with no gene match: 4. The CDR3 loop spans 15 amino acids. In germline, CDR1 is SGHTA, CDR2 FQGNSA. The CDR3 DNA follows: TGTGCCAGCAGCTCGACTAGCGGGGGGGCGGACGAGCAGTACTTC. Protein sequence: CASSSTSGGADEQYF.

This clonotype was counted at least ten times. The rearrangement joins TRBV6-2 or TRBV6-3 to TRBJ2-7, with 8 bases matching TRBD1. Germline CDR1 MNHEY, CDR2 SVGEGT. Trimming removed 6 bases from V and 2 bases from J; junction bases left unmatched: 12. The CDR3 sequence is 16 residues long. The CDR3 DNA follows: TGTGCCAGCAGCCGGTCTGACAGGGGACAAGCCTACGAGCAGTACTTC. Translating it yields CASSRSDRGQAYEQYF.

Of note for this clonotype: This may arise from a read error, as a much more abundant clone is one base away. The V and J genes are TRBV7-2 and TRBJ2-5; no firm D call. Germline loops: CDR1 SGHTA, CDR2 FQGNSA. CDR3 length equals 15 residues. Trimming left V 0 bases short and J 4 bases short, with 12 bases between. CDR3 protein: CASSLAPGRSETQYF. The CDR3 DNA follows: TGTGCCAGCAGCTTAGCGCCGGGCAGGTCAGAGACCCAGTACTTC.

The CDR3 nucleotides read TGTGCCAGCAGCTTGGGTGGACTTAGCACAGATACGCAGTATTTT. Translated: CASSLGGLSTDTQYF. The chain is built from TRBV5-4 and TRBJ2-3; the D gene is possibly TRBD2 (5 bases). Trimming took off 0 bases at V and 0 bases at J, with 8 bases between the two ends. Germline lookup yields CDR1 SGHNT and CDR2 YYREEE (reference sequence). The CDR3 is 15 residues long.

In its sample, this clonotype was seen a few times. This chain uses TRBV20-1 with TRBJ1-2; TRBD1 matches at 10 bases. The CDR3 has 14 residues. The V gene end was trimmed by 2 bases and the J gene end by 7 bases; junction bases not matched to a gene: 7. The V gene's germline CDR1 is DFQATT and CDR2 SNEGSKA (reference sequence). The CDR3 spells CSARSGTGDSGYTF. The CDR3 coding sequence is TGCAGTGCTAGATCCGGGACAGGGGACTCTGGCTACACCTTC.

The sample holds a few counts of this clonotype. J is TRBJ1-1 and V is TRBV9; unclear D gene. CDR3 length: 13 amino acids. Germline CDR1 is SGDLS and CDR2 is YYNGEE. Trimming shortened V by 0 bases and J by 0 bases, and 3 bases separated the two germline ends. The CDR3 nucleotides are TGTGCCAGCAGCGTAGGCATGAACACTGAAGCTTTCTTT. It translates to CASSVGMNTEAFF.

This clonotype was seen only a few times. The V gene is TRBV11-2, the J gene TRBJ2-7; 10 bases map to TRBD2. This CDR3 region has 15 residues. Per the germline V gene, CDR1 is SGHAT and CDR2 is FQNNGV. V shed 7 bases and J 0 bases; nucleotides not matched to a gene: 6. The CDR3 loop reads CASNEGLAYSYEQYF. The CDR3 nucleotides are TGTGCCAGCAACGAGGGACTAGCGTACTCCTACGAGCAGTACTTC. Using reference TRBV11-2 and TRBJ2-7 for the parts outside the CDR3, the full variable domain is EAGVAQSPRYKIIEKRQSVAFWCNPISGHATLYWYQQILGQGPKLLIQFQNNGVVDDSQLPKDRFSAERLKGVDSTLKIQPAKLEDSAVYLCASNEGLAYSYEQYFGPGTRLTVT.

CDR3 DNA sequence: TGTGCCAGCAGTGTGGCCCCGTTCAGGGGGTACACAGATACGCAGTATTTT. Translated: CASSVAPFRGYTDTQYF. The V call is TRBV2, the J call TRBJ2-3, with 7 bases aligning to TRBD1. V lost 4 bases, J lost 2 bases, and 12 bases stayed unmatched. Germline V lookup: CDR1 SNHLY, CDR2 FYNNEI. This CDR3 has 17 residues.

This clonotype was picked up many times. The chain links TRBV4-3 to TRBJ2-1; D remains unclear. The CDR3 contains 16 residues. V shed 3 bases and J shed 0 bases, with 12 bases lying between them. Germline CDR1 is LGHNA and CDR2 is YSLEER. CDR3 nucleotide sequence: TGCGCCAGCAGCCAGGAATTACATGGCTCCTACAATGAGCAGTTCTTC. Encoded protein: CASSQELHGSYNEQFF.

This clonotype was counted between two and nine times. The chain combines TRBV4-3 with TRBJ2-3; D might be TRBD1 (5 bases). Trimming removed 0 bases at V and 2 bases at J, with 12 bases between. The CDR3 contains 16 residues. Germline V gene data show CDR1 as LGHNA and CDR2 as YSLEER. Written as DNA, the CDR3 is TGCGCCAGCAGCCAAGAGGCGCAAGGGGTCACAGATACGCAGTATTTT. It translates to CASSQEAQGVTDTQYF.

This clonotype was seen at least ten times. The chain combines TRBV7-2 with TRBJ1-5; TRBD1 matches at 7 bases. The CDR3 has 13 residues. Trimming cost V 5 bases and J 6 bases; bases outside gene matches: 4. Looked up from germline, CDR1 is SGHTA and CDR2 is FQGNSA. The CDR3, as DNA: TGTGCCAGCAGCCCCAGGGGGGGTCAGCCCCAGCATTTT. Translating gives CASSPRGGQPQHF.